A single sample gave rise to the 22 T cell receptor beta chains below, sequenced in a study of PD-1 and CTLA-4 blockade in melanoma. The table came from immunoSEQ multiplex PCR; TCRdb's copy has only in-frame clones and leaves some out. Of tens of thousands of clones in the sample, about 87% are singletons; the top ten hold roughly 6.8%. Specimen: CD8+ T cells from peripheral blood, collected from a patient given anti-PD-1 treatment. These receptors all come from a human donor with melanoma.

The sample holds one count of this clone. The chain has TRBV5-1 and TRBJ1-1; 7 bases line up with TRBD1. This CDR3 is 14 amino acids long. CDR1 and CDR2 from the germline V gene are SGHRS and YFSETQ. Germline trimming cut 7 bases from V and 2 bases from J; bases unmatched to any gene: 8. Here the CDR3 reads CASGGRDSNTEAFF. CDR3 bases: TGCGCCAGCGGCGGGAGGGACAGTAACACTGAAGCTTTCTTT.

The J gene is TRBJ2-1, the V gene TRBV2; D may be TRBD1 (5 bases). The CDR3 is 14 residues long. V was shortened by 6 bases and J by 6 bases, with 15 bases between the two germline ends. Germline CDR1 reads SNHLY; CDR2 reads FYNNEI. CDR3 DNA: TGTGCCAGCAGCCGGTCTCAGCAGGGCAATGAGCAGTTCTTC. Amino acids: CASSRSQQGNEQFF.

This rearrangement joins TRBV4-3 to TRBJ2-7; TRBD1 matches at 9 bases. This CDR3 spans 14 amino acids. From germline, CDR1 is LGHNA and CDR2 YSLEER. V dropped 3 bases and J dropped 4; count of bases not matched to a gene: 4. The CDR3 coding sequence is TGCGCCAGCAGCCACGGGACAGGGACTTACGAGCAGTACTTC. Protein product: CASSHGTGTYEQYF.

The J gene is TRBJ2-1, the V gene TRBV15, with TRBD1 matching over 7 bases. The J segment lost 0 bases and the V segment lost 5 bases, leaving 4 bases of the junction unmatched. The germline CDR1 and CDR2 sequences are LNHNV and YYDKDF (reference sequence). This CDR3 has 15 residues. The CDR3 bases are TGTGCCACCAGCGAAAACAGGGGCTCCTACAATGAGCAGTTCTTC. Protein: CATSENRGSYNEQFF.

This CDR3 reads CASSQDRTGLYGYTF. CDR3 nucleotide sequence: TGTGCCAGCAGCCAAGATCGAACAGGTCTTTATGGCTACACCTTC. V and J are TRBV3-1 (or the pseudogene TRBV3-2) and TRBJ1-2; D is possibly TRBD1 (5 bases). Per germline, CDR1 LGHDT and CDR2 YNNKEL (reference sequence). The V and J ends lost 0 bases and 5 bases respectively, with 13 bases between them. This CDR3 is 15 amino acids long.

This clone came up a few times. The chain recombines TRBV5-4 with TRBJ1-3; D is unresolved. V lost 4 bases and J lost 3, with 17 bases in between. The CDR3 contains 16 residues. The germline CDR1 and CDR2 sequences are SGHNT and YYREEE (reference sequence). CDR3 DNA sequence: TGTGCCAGCAGCGGGGAGGCCGATAGGGATGGAAACACCATATATTTT. This sequence encodes CASSGEADRDGNTIYF.

The chain joins TRBV27 to TRBJ2-2; either TRBD1 or TRBD2 may fit D (6 bases each). The CDR3 totals 16 residues. In germline, CDR1 is MNHEY, CDR2 SMNVEV (reference sequence). Trimming took off 2 bases at V and 3 bases at J, with 13 bases between the two ends. The CDR3 DNA is TGTGCCAGCAGTTTAAAGGGGGAGGTTTACACCGGGGAGCTGTTTTTT. This sequence encodes CASSLKGEVYTGELFF.

The V call is TRBV27, the J call TRBJ1-2; 10 nucleotides agree with TRBD1. Germline V gives CDR1 MNHEY, CDR2 SMNVEV (reference sequence). The junction had 10 bases not matched to a gene; V was cut back by 2 bases and J by 7 bases. This CDR3 contains 16 residues. The CDR3 DNA reads TGTGCCAGCAGTTTAGGGACAGGGGCCTCCAGGGGTGGCTACACCTTC. Its protein is CASSLGTGASRGGYTF.

V usage is TRBV6-1 and J usage is TRBJ1-1; D is uncertain. Trimming removed 1 base from V and 1 base from J, with 10 bases in between. This CDR3 contains 15 residues. Germline CDR1 MNHNS, CDR2 SASEGT. The CDR3 region has the DNA TGTGCCAGCAGTGAAGTTTGGGAACGGAACACTGAAGCTTTCTTT. It yields the protein CASSEVWERNTEAFF.

The chain is built from TRBV2 and TRBJ2-5; 8 bases line up with TRBD1. Trimming took 4 bases from V and 4 from J; bases not matched to a gene: 8. This CDR3 has 15 residues. The germline gives CDR1 SNHLY, CDR2 FYNNEI. The CDR3 nucleotides are TGTGCCAGCAGTGTTACAGGGGGAGTAAGAGAGACCCAGTACTTC. Its protein product is CASSVTGGVRETQYF.

V is TRBV30 and J is TRBJ1-2; TRBD1 matches 9 bases. Per the germline V gene, CDR1 is GTSNPN and CDR2 is SVGIG (reference sequence). J was trimmed by 4 bases and V by 1 base; bases with no gene match: 4. This CDR3 comprises 14 residues. Here the CDR3 DNA reads TGTGCCTGGAGTGATACAGGGGGCGTCTATGGCTACACCTTC. As protein: CAWSDTGGVYGYTF.

V usage is TRBV7-9 and J usage is TRBJ1-2; TRBD1 matches at 10 bases. CDR1 SEHNR and CDR2 FQNEAQ come from the germline V gene (reference sequence). V shed 5 bases and J 5 bases; nucleotides not matched to a gene: 11. The CDR3 runs 16 residues. CDR3 loop: CASSLQPGTGVYGYTF. The DNA of the CDR3 is TGTGCCAGCAGCCTCCAACCCGGGACAGGGGTTTATGGCTACACCTTC.

The chain is built from TRBV19 and TRBJ1-1, with 7 nucleotides matching TRBD1. This CDR3 is built from 18 residues. The J segment lost 2 bases and the V segment lost 6 bases, leaving 18 bases of the junction unmatched. CDR1 and CDR2 from the germline V gene are LNHDA and SQIVND (reference sequence). Here the CDR3 reads CASSIPRWDSSGNTEAFF. The CDR3 DNA sequence: TGTGCCAGTAGCATCCCGCGATGGGACAGTTCAGGAAACACTGAAGCTTTCTTT.

Notes on this clone: Other nucleotide sequences from this sample produce the same CDR3. CDR3 sequence reads: CASSLGYEQYF. The CDR3 coding sequence is TGCGCCAGCAGCTTGGGATACGAGCAGTACTTC. V and J are TRBV5-1 and TRBJ2-7; D remains ambiguous. CDR3 length: 11 residues. Trimming stripped 0 bases from V and 4 bases from J, with 2 bases between. Germline V gene sequence: CDR1 SGHRS, CDR2 YFSETQ.

The V call is TRBV30, the J call TRBJ1-6; D gene uncertain. CDR3 size: 13 residues. CDR1 is GTSNPN, CDR2 SVGIG, per germline (reference sequence). The V and J ends lost 8 bases and 4 bases respectively, with 12 bases between them. The CDR3 region has the DNA TGTGCCCTCGAACGGTCTTATAATTCACCCCTCCACTTT. This sequence encodes CALERSYNSPLHF.

V gene TRBV2 combines with J gene TRBJ1-1, with D possibly matching TRBD1 (5 bases). Trimming took 0 bases from V and 4 from J, leaving 15 bases between them. This CDR3 comprises 16 residues. Germline V CDR1 and CDR2: SNHLY, FYNNEI. CDR3 loop: CASSEALRGAITEAFF. The CDR3 DNA sequence: TGTGCCAGCAGTGAAGCGCTTCGAGGGGCGATCACTGAAGCTTTCTTT. The full variable domain, its missing parts supplied by reference TRBV2 and TRBJ1-1, is EPEVTQTPSHQVTQMGQEVILRCVPISNHLYFYWYRQILGQKVEFLVSFYNNEISEKSEIFDDQFSVERPDGSNFTLKIRSTKLEDSAMYFCASSEALRGAITEAFFGQGTRLTVV.

This clone has a single count. The chain employs TRBV15 and TRBJ1-5; the D gene is possibly TRBD1 (5 bases). Deletions cut 5 bases from V and 5 bases from J, with 13 bases between. Germline V CDR1 and CDR2: LNHNV, YYDKDF (reference sequence). The CDR3 is made up of 14 amino acids. The CDR3 loop is CATSDGGDYQPQHF. DNA of the CDR3: TGTGCCACCAGCGATGGGGGGGACTATCAGCCCCAGCATTTT. The variable domain in full, completed from reference TRBV15 and TRBJ1-5, reads DAMVIQNPRYQVTQFGKPVTLSCSQTLNHNVMYWYQQKSSQAPKLLFHYYDKDFNNEADTPDNFQSRRPNTSFCFLDIRSPGLGDTAMYLCATSDGGDYQPQHFGDGTRLSIL.

The chain has TRBV5-8 and TRBJ1-2; D not certain. CDR1 and CDR2 (germline): SGHTS, YDEGEE. V dropped 0 bases and J dropped 3 bases, with 15 bases sitting between them. The CDR3 sequence is 16 residues long. The DNA of the CDR3 is TGTGCCAGCAGCTTGGCCGATTTATATGGGGACTATGGCTACACCTTC. It translates to CASSLADLYGDYGYTF.

The chain has TRBV7-9 and TRBJ1-2; TRBD1 might be the D (6 bases). CDR3 length equals 14 residues. V dropped 7 bases and J dropped 4 bases, with 16 bases sitting between them. Germline V CDR1 and CDR2: SEHNR, FQNEAQ (reference sequence). The CDR3 DNA reads as TGTGCCAGCACCCGACAGGAGAGCGCCTATGGCTACACCTTC. Its protein product is CASTRQESAYGYTF.

The chain combines TRBV7-3 with TRBJ2-1; D is perhaps TRBD2 (7 bases). The germline gives CDR1 SGHTA, CDR2 FQGTGA. This CDR3 region has 16 residues. V dropped 5 bases and J dropped 2 bases, with 16 bases sitting between them. The CDR3 nucleotides are TGTGCCAGCAGCCTTGGGGGAGGGGGAGCCTACAATGAGCAGTTCTTC. Its protein is CASSLGGGGAYNEQFF.

This chain connects TRBV5-5 to TRBJ2-1; tentative D call: TRBD2 (6 bases). In germline, CDR1 is SGHKS, CDR2 YYEKEE (reference sequence). The V end lost 1 base, the J end lost 9 bases, and 17 bases lay between the germline ends. CDR3 length: 15 amino acids. CDR3 sequence: CASSLRWGEGTEQFF. As DNA, the CDR3 is TGTGCCAGCAGCTTGCGGTGGGGGGAAGGAACTGAGCAGTTCTTC.

The rearrangement uses TRBV7-6 and TRBJ2-2; 7 bases are a match to TRBD2. CDR3 length: 16 amino acids. V shed 3 bases, J shed 3 bases, and the junction held 7 bases outside the gene matches. Germline lookup yields CDR1 SGHVS and CDR2 FNYEAQ. The CDR3 DNA is TGTGCCAGCAGCTTCGAGACCGGGGGGTACACCGGGGAGCTGTTTTTT. This sequence encodes CASSFETGGYTGELFF.